The source of this TCR beta chain is a study of patients and donors after allogeneic stem cell transplantation. This clonotype was counted a few times. The CDR3 consists of 15 residues. V gave up 6 bases and J gave up 4 bases, with 13 bases separating them. Germline assignment: CDR1 SNHLY and CDR2 FYNNEI. Via MiXCR, TCRdb re-called the RT-PCR reads, giving one row per CDR3 protein. Of 400,000 to 450,000 distinct CDR3 sequences listed, roughly 17% are singletons. This chain uses TRBV2 with TRBJ1-6, with D possibly TRBD1 on 5 matching bases. Specimen: blood, either unsorted or a sorted T cell fraction (not recorded which). This sequence was found in a human donor who was either an allogeneic HSCT recipient or a stem cell or donor lymphocyte infusion donor (not recorded which). It is not recorded whose cells these are; they may come from a transplant donor. In nucleotides, the CDR3 is TGTGCCAGCAGCTCCGACGGGACGTATAATTCACCCCTCCACTTT. It codes for CASSSDGTYNSPLHF.